Below are 8 T cell receptor beta chains sequenced from a single sample in a study of T cells in Graves' hyperthyroidism and ophthalmopathy. It was RNA transcripts that yielded the amplified TCR beta CDR3 regions. First-round RT-PCR of the TCR CDR3 relied on the HTBI primer set. TCRdb reanalysed the multiplex PCR reads using MiXCR and keeps one entry per CDR3 protein. The table has around 600,000 distinct CDR3 sequences, 16% seen once; the top ten hold 2.5% to 4%. Material: blood. These receptors originate from a woman between 35 and 50 years old with Graves' ophthalmopathy.

This clonotype was detected a few times. The chain recombines TRBV7-2 with TRBJ1-2, with D unresolved. CDR3 size: 14 residues. The V end was cut by 1 base, the J end by 4 bases, with 10 bases between. Germline-derived CDR1 and CDR2 are SGHTA and FQGNSA. The CDR3 protein is CASSLDAGSYGYTF. The CDR3 nucleotides read TGTGCCAGCAGCTTAGACGCCGGTTCCTATGGCTACACCTTC. Looking up the rest from reference TRBV7-2 and TRBJ1-2 gives the full variable domain: GAGVSQSPSNKVTEKGKDVELRCDPISGHTALYWYRQSLGQGLEFLIYFQGNSAPDKSGLPSDRFSAERTGGSVSTLTIQRTQQEDSAVYLCASSLDAGSYGYTFGSGTRLTVV.

The V and J genes are TRBV7-9 and TRBJ1-5; D unresolved. V was clipped by 1 base and J by 7 bases, with 8 bases between them. CDR3 length equals 13 residues. The germline gives CDR1 SEHNR, CDR2 FQNEAQ (reference sequence). The CDR3 DNA sequence: TGTGCCAGCAGCTTAGGGCCCTGGCAGCCCCAGCATTTT. Residues: CASSLGPWQPQHF.

There are many counts of this clonotype. This chain links TRBV6-1 with TRBJ2-7; 9 nucleotides line up with TRBD2. This CDR3 is built from 15 residues. V lost 1 base and J lost 2; bases outside the gene matches: 3. Germline loops: CDR1 MNHNS, CDR2 SASEGT. CDR3 DNA sequence: TGTGCCAGCAGTGAAGGGTCTAGCGGGACCTACGAGCAGTACTTC. Translation gives CASSEGSSGTYEQYF.

Here the CDR3 reads CASSPPSGINEQFF. CDR3 nucleotide sequence: TGTGCCAGCTCACCACCTTCGGGGATCAATGAGCAGTTCTTC. The chain couples TRBV18 to TRBJ2-1, with D possibly matching TRBD2 (5 bases). The CDR3 sequence is 14 residues long. The V end was cut by 0 bases, the J end by 6 bases, with 9 bases between. Germline V CDR1 and CDR2: KGHSH, LQKENI. Supplemented by reference TRBV18 and TRBJ2-1, the full variable domain reads NAGVMQNPRHLVRRRGQEARLRCSPMKGHSHVYWYRQLPEEGLKFMVYLQKENIIDESGMPKERFSAEFPKEGPSILRIQQVVRGDSAAYFCASSPPSGINEQFFGPGTRLTVL.

V and J are TRBV5-5 and TRBJ2-2; tentatively, D is TRBD1 or TRBD2 (6 bases each). Germline loops: CDR1 SGHKS, CDR2 YYEKEE (reference sequence). The CDR3 is 15 amino acids. With 4 bases removed from V and 7 bases from J, the gap between germline ends came to 17 bases. The CDR3 region is CASSPRTGAGGELFF. CDR3 bases: TGTGCCAGCAGCCCGAGGACGGGGGCGGGCGGGGAGCTGTTTTTT.

In this sample, this clonotype turned up once. A much more abundant neighbour one base away suggests this may be a read error. The V gene is TRBV20-1, the J gene TRBJ2-3; weak D call: TRBD2 (6 bases). The V end was cut by 0 bases, the J end by 6 bases, with 22 bases between. The germline gives CDR1 DFQATT, CDR2 SNEGSKA (reference sequence). The CDR3 loop spans 17 amino acids. Here the CDR3 DNA reads TGCAGTGCTAGAGAGGCTAGCGAGGGGTCCCCCGTGGATACGCAGTATTTT. It specifies CSAREASEGSPVDTQYF.

The V and J genes are TRBV20-1 and TRBJ2-1; 16 nucleotides match TRBD2. Germline loops: CDR1 DFQATT, CDR2 SNEGSKA (reference sequence). The CDR3 runs 16 residues. J was trimmed by 9 bases and V by 6 bases; bases with no gene match: 11. In DNA form, the CDR3 reads TGCAGTGCCTTCACCGGGACTAGCGGGGGGGCAGGTGAGCAGTTCTTC. It codes for CSAFTGTSGGAGEQFF.

The gene calls are TRBV7-2 and TRBJ2-1, with TRBD1 identical over 10 bases. Germline trimming cut 1 base from V and 6 bases from J; bases unmatched to any gene: 6. This CDR3 region has 16 residues. From germline, CDR1 is SGHTA and CDR2 FQGNSA. DNA for the CDR3: TGTGCCAGCAGCTTAGGGGGGACAGGGGATGTCAATGAGCAGTTCTTC. Translation: CASSLGGTGDVNEQFF.